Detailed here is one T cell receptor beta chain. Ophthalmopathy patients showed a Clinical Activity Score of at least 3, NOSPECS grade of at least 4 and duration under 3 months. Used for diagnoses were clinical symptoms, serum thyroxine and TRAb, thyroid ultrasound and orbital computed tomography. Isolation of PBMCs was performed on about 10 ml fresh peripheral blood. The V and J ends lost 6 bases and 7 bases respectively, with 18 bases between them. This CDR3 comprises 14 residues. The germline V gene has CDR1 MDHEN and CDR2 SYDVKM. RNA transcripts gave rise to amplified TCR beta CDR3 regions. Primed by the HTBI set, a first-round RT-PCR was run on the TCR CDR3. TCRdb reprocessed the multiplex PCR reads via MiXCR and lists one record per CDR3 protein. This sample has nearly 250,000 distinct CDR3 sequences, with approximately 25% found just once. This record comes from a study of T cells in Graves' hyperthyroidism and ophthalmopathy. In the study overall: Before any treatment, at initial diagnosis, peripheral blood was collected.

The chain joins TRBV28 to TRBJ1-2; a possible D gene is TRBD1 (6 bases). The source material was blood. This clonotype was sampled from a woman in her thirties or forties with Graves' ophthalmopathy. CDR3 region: CASRVSPRGSGYTF. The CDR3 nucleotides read TGTGCCAGCAGAGTTTCCCCCAGGGGAAGTGGCTACACCTTC.